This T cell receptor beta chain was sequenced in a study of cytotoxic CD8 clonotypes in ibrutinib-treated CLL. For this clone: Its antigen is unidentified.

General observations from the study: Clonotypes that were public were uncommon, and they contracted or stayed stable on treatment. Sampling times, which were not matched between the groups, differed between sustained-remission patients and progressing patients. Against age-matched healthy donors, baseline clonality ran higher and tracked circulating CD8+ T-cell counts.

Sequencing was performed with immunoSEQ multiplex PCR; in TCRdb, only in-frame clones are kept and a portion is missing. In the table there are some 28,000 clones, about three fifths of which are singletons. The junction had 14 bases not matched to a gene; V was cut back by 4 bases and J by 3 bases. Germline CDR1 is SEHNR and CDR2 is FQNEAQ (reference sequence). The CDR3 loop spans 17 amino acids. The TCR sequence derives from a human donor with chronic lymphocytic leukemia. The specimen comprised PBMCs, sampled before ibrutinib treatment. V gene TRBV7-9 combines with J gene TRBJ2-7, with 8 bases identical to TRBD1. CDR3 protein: CASSSPQRTGWFYEQYF. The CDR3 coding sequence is TGTGCCAGCAGCTCACCCCAGAGGACAGGGTGGTTCTACGAGCAGTACTTC.